The TCR beta chain described here comes from a study of cytomegalovirus exposure and HLA in healthy donors. The PCR contained 60 Vbeta and 13 Jbeta primers. The table came from immunoSEQ multiplex PCR; TCRdb's copy has only in-frame clones and leaves some out. The sample lists over 150,000 clones, around 80% seen once, with roughly 7.6% in the top ten. Broader study findings: Later on, analysis showed that most CMV-associated TCR beta chains appeared to be HLA-restricted.

In the case of this clone: Its antigen is currently unknown.

V lost 4 bases and J 3 bases, leaving 12 bases between the germline ends. The CDR3 has 14 amino acids. CDR1 and CDR2 (germline): SEHNR, FQNEAQ (reference sequence). The sequencing sample was made of PBMCs. The chain recombines TRBV7-9 with TRBJ1-2; perhaps TRBD1 as D (5 bases). The TCR comes from a woman aged 30 to 39 in good health and CMV-seropositive. CDR3 protein: CASSSGTGYYGYTF. For the CDR3, the DNA is TGTGCCAGCAGCTCCGGTACAGGATACTATGGCTACACCTTC.